Listed here are 5 T cell receptor beta chains from one sample, sequenced in a study of siplizumab effects on memory and regulatory T cells (dated by TCRdb to between 2018 and 2021). Libraries were prepared through the immunoSEQ multiplex PCR assay. TCRdb provides this immuneACCESS table in a form limited to in-frame rearrangements. Some clones are lacking; in checked studies, under half of them reflect an unresolved V gene, and why the rest are absent is not known. This sample is represented by about 70,000 clones; over 80% of them were singletons. The biggest ten clones account for more than 1.5% of the sample. Sample: Tregs sorted from blood. These receptors were obtained from a human donor in good health.

The chain uses TRBV5-1 and TRBJ2-4; no reliable D call. Trimming took off 0 bases at V and 5 bases at J, with 12 bases between the two ends. Germline assignment: CDR1 SGHRS and CDR2 YFSETQ. The CDR3 totals 15 residues. This CDR3 reads CASSLDRFLENIQYF. As DNA, the CDR3 is TGCGCCAGCAGCTTGGATAGGTTCTTGGAAAACATTCAGTACTTC. The full variable domain, completed using reference TRBV5-1 and TRBJ2-4, is KAGVTQTPRYLIKTRGQQVTLSCSPISGHRSVSWYQQTPGQGLQFLFEYFSETQRNKGNFPGRFSGRQFSNSRSEMNVSTLELGDSALYLCASSLDRFLENIQYFGAGTRLSVL.

This chain links TRBV7-8 with TRBJ1-5; unclear D gene. Looked up from germline, CDR1 is SGHVS and CDR2 is FQNEAQ. This CDR3 comprises 15 residues. V was cut by 0 bases and J by 5 bases, with 11 bases left in between. In DNA, the CDR3 is TGTGCCAGCAGCTTAGCGGGGTTAGGAGATCAGCCCCAGCATTTT. This gives the protein CASSLAGLGDQPQHF.

CDR3 DNA: TGTGCCAGCAGTTTATGGGGCGGGAGGGCCACCGGGGAGCTGTTTTTT. As protein: CASSLWGGRATGELFF. V and J are TRBV27 and TRBJ2-2, with 9 bases aligning to TRBD2. CDR1 is MNHEY, CDR2 SMNVEV, per germline (reference sequence). V lost 1 base to trimming and J lost 4 bases; unmatched junction nucleotides: 4. The CDR3 covers 16 residues.

The chain joins TRBV25-1 to TRBJ2-5, with 7 nucleotides matching TRBD2. The CDR3 extends over 14 amino acids. Germline loops: CDR1 MGHDK, CDR2 SYGVNS. With V trimmed by 7 bases and J by 1 base, 6 bases remained unmatched. CDR3 in DNA: TGTGCCAGCAACCGCGGGGGATTCCAAGAGACCCAGTACTTC. This translates into CASNRGGFQETQYF.

The chain combines TRBV5-1 with TRBJ1-1; 8 bases line up with TRBD1. The trim removed 0 bases at V and 4 bases at J, leaving 5 bases unmatched. CDR3 size: 15 residues. The V gene's germline CDR1 is SGHRS and CDR2 YFSETQ. This CDR3 reads CASSLALTGGTEAFF. DNA for the CDR3: TGCGCCAGCAGCTTGGCTTTAACAGGGGGCACTGAAGCTTTCTTT.